This T cell receptor (beta chain) was sequenced during a study of blood T cell repertoires in COVID-19. As for the study in general: The origin of the acute and convalescent COVID-19 samples was the United States, Italy and Spain.

Under the authors' procedure: Amplification from reference gene primers served as the basis for estimated nucleated cell counts. TCRdb keeps only in-frame clones here, not all; method: immunoSEQ multiplex PCR. V, J and clone size are those of that table, while D and trimming were read from the DNA. The data hold 200,000 to 300,000 clones, with roughly 81% observed a single time. This CDR3 has 15 residues. Germline-derived CDR1 and CDR2 are MNHNY and SVGAGI (reference sequence). V lost 10 bases to trimming and J lost 6 bases; unmatched junction nucleotides: 14. One Seattle source followed patients from active infection through their disease course.

The J gene is TRBJ2-2, the V gene TRBV6-6, with 7 positions matching TRBD1. Material for sequencing was peripheral blood. The sequence derives from an elderly woman with COVID-19, enrolled during active disease. The CDR3, as DNA: TGTGCCATCCCTCTTGACGCAGGGGGAGCCGGGGAGCTGTTTTTT. Residues: CAIPLDAGGAGELFF.